Listed below are T cell receptor beta chains from one sample, sequenced in a study of shared clonotypes between healthy human individuals. Sequencing used immunoSEQ multiplex PCR; TCRdb keeps in-frame clones, though not all of them. There are approximately 2,300,000 clones in the sample; about 90% occur only once, and 0.37% lies in the top ten. Sequencing was performed on naive CD4+ T cells from PBMCs. These receptors were collected from a man aged 18 to 35 in good health. Some clones in this sample may be carry-over from other donors' samples. CDR3s include the opening cysteine and the closing phenylalanine or tryptophan. Each record gives: V gene, D gene, clone size, J gene, CDR3 protein, CDR3 DNA. D genes are given only for firm matches. Clone size is given for some rows only: seen once, a few or many times, or a class if the clone is expanded.

v_call: TRBV4-2; d_call: TRBD1; clone_size: .; j_call: TRBJ2-3; cdr3_aa: CASSQDPGGQGADTQYF; cdr3_nt: TGTGCCAGCAGCCAAGATCCAGGGGGACAGGGTGCAGATACGCAGTATTTT
v_call: TRBV7-2; d_call: TRBD2; clone_size: .; j_call: TRBJ2-1; cdr3_aa: CASSLVAPAGGEQFF; cdr3_nt: TGTGCCAGCAGCTTAGTCGCTCCGGCGGGAGGGGAGCAGTTCTTC
v_call: TRBV6-5; d_call: .; clone_size: .; j_call: TRBJ2-1; cdr3_aa: CASSYQGSSYNEQFF; cdr3_nt: TGTGCCAGCAGTTATCAGGGGTCGTCCTACAATGAGCAGTTCTTC
v_call: TRBV21-1; d_call: .; clone_size: once; j_call: TRBJ2-7; cdr3_aa: CASSMGGYEQYF; cdr3_nt: TGTGCCAGCAGCATGGGGGGTTACGAGCAGTACTTC
v_call: TRBV18; d_call: .; clone_size: .; j_call: TRBJ2-3; cdr3_aa: CASSPQSGGTDTQYF; cdr3_nt: TGTGCCAGCTCACCCCAATCAGGGGGCACAGATACGCAGTATTTT
v_call: TRBV28; d_call: .; clone_size: .; j_call: TRBJ2-7; cdr3_aa: CASSALYYEQYF; cdr3_nt: TGTGCCAGCTCCGCCCTATACTACGAGCAGTACTTC
v_call: TRBV7-6; d_call: .; clone_size: .; j_call: TRBJ2-5; cdr3_aa: CASSLRFGETQYF; cdr3_nt: TGTGCCAGCAGCTTAAGATTTGGGGAGACCCAGTACTTC
v_call: TRBV6-1; d_call: .; clone_size: .; j_call: TRBJ1-3; cdr3_aa: CASSEKSLRAGNTIYF; cdr3_nt: TGTGCCAGCAGTGAAAAATCCCTTCGGGCTGGAAACACCATATATTTT
v_call: TRBV5-6; d_call: TRBD2; clone_size: .; j_call: TRBJ2-7; cdr3_aa: CASSLFPSGYSYEQYF; cdr3_nt: TGTGCCAGCAGCTTGTTTCCTAGCGGGTACTCCTACGAGCAGTACTTC
v_call: TRBV6-5; d_call: TRBD1; clone_size: once; j_call: TRBJ2-5; cdr3_aa: CASKDRVALQETQYF; cdr3_nt: TGTGCCAGCAAAGACAGGGTGGCCTTACAAGAGACCCAGTACTTC
v_call: TRBV5-1; d_call: TRBD1; clone_size: .; j_call: TRBJ1-4; cdr3_aa: CASSSFGQGSGEKLFF; cdr3_nt: TGCGCCAGCAGCTCATTCGGACAGGGGTCGGGTGAAAAACTGTTTTTT
v_call: TRBV28; d_call: .; clone_size: .; j_call: TRBJ1-3; cdr3_aa: CASTYTGGISGNTIYF; cdr3_nt: TGTGCCAGCACTTACACGGGGGGGATTTCAGGAAACACCATATATTTT
v_call: TRBV4-3; d_call: TRBD2; clone_size: .; j_call: TRBJ2-1; cdr3_aa: CASSQDSRLAGNYNEQFF; cdr3_nt: TGCGCCAGCAGCCAAGATTCGCGACTAGCGGGCAATTACAATGAGCAGTTCTTC
v_call: TRBV27; d_call: .; clone_size: .; j_call: TRBJ1-5; cdr3_aa: CASSSLFMRDNQPQHF; cdr3_nt: TGTGCCAGCAGTTCACTTTTTATGCGCGACAATCAGCCCCAGCATTTT
v_call: TRBV5-1; d_call: .; clone_size: .; j_call: TRBJ1-5; cdr3_aa: CASSFFPGAQPQHF; cdr3_nt: TGCGCCAGCAGCTTTTTTCCGGGGGCTCAGCCCCAGCATTTT
v_call: TRBV29-1; d_call: .; clone_size: .; j_call: TRBJ2-7; cdr3_aa: CSAGPRTAALREQYF; cdr3_nt: TGCAGCGCTGGCCCCCGGACAGCTGCGTTAAGGGAGCAGTACTTC
v_call: TRBV5-8; d_call: TRBD1; clone_size: .; j_call: TRBJ1-4; cdr3_aa: CASSETGVNEKLFF; cdr3_nt: TGTGCCAGCAGCGAGACAGGGGTTAATGAAAAACTGTTTTTT
v_call: TRBV7-9; d_call: .; clone_size: .; j_call: TRBJ1-1; cdr3_aa: CASSLGPGWKAEAFF; cdr3_nt: TGTGCCAGCAGCTTAGGTCCGGGTTGGAAAGCTGAAGCTTTCTTT
v_call: TRBV6-5; d_call: .; clone_size: .; j_call: TRBJ2-2; cdr3_aa: CASKGMVNTGELFF; cdr3_nt: TGTGCCAGCAAAGGGATGGTAAACACCGGGGAGCTGTTTTTT
v_call: TRBV19; d_call: TRBD2; clone_size: .; j_call: TRBJ2-3; cdr3_aa: CASSARWASGRDTQYF; cdr3_nt: TGTGCCAGTAGTGCACGATGGGCTAGCGGGAGAGATACGCAGTATTTT
v_call: TRBV5-1; d_call: .; clone_size: .; j_call: TRBJ2-1; cdr3_aa: CASSSPIQGSKQFF; cdr3_nt: TGCGCCAGCAGCTCCCCCATTCAGGGGAGTAAGCAGTTCTTC
v_call: TRBV2; d_call: .; clone_size: few; j_call: TRBJ2-2; cdr3_aa: CASSERLLSGELFF; cdr3_nt: TGTGCCAGCAGTGAACGGCTGTTGTCCGGGGAGCTGTTTTTT
v_call: TRBV19; d_call: TRBD1; clone_size: .; j_call: TRBJ2-7; cdr3_aa: CASSPFRDRVHEQYF; cdr3_nt: TGTGCCAGTAGTCCGTTCCGGGACAGGGTCCACGAGCAGTACTTC
v_call: TRBV9; d_call: .; clone_size: .; j_call: TRBJ1-1; cdr3_aa: CASSLLNTEAFF; cdr3_nt: TGTGCCAGCAGCCTTCTGAACACTGAAGCTTTCTTT
v_call: TRBV7-9; d_call: TRBD2; clone_size: .; j_call: TRBJ2-7; cdr3_aa: CASSLLAGGSEQYF; cdr3_nt: TGTGCCAGCAGCTTATTGGCGGGCGGGAGCGAGCAGTACTTC
v_call: TRBV27; d_call: .; clone_size: .; j_call: TRBJ1-1; cdr3_aa: CASSSIVGGATEAFF; cdr3_nt: TGTGCCAGCAGTTCTATAGTTGGGGGGGCGACTGAAGCTTTCTTT
v_call: TRBV18; d_call: .; clone_size: .; j_call: TRBJ2-5; cdr3_aa: CASSPEGGAQETQYF; cdr3_nt: TGTGCCAGCTCACCAGAGGGGGGGGCACAAGAGACCCAGTACTTC
v_call: TRBV4-2; d_call: .; clone_size: .; j_call: TRBJ1-1; cdr3_aa: CASSPRGTGTEAFF; cdr3_nt: TGTGCCAGCAGCCCTCGGGGCACTGGGACTGAAGCTTTCTTT
v_call: TRBV5-1; d_call: TRBD1; clone_size: .; j_call: TRBJ2-5; cdr3_aa: CASSGTGVAETQYF; cdr3_nt: TGCGCCAGCAGCGGCACAGGGGTTGCGGAGACCCAGTACTTC
v_call: TRBV7-3; d_call: TRBD1; clone_size: .; j_call: TRBJ2-7; cdr3_aa: CASNLPQGQARTSGFEQYF; cdr3_nt: TGTGCCAGCAACTTACCCCAGGGACAGGCCCGAACTAGTGGATTCGAGCAGTACTTC
v_call: TRBV6-1; d_call: TRBD1; clone_size: .; j_call: TRBJ1-1; cdr3_aa: CASSQDRANTEAFF; cdr3_nt: TGTGCCAGCAGCCAGGACAGGGCGAACACTGAAGCTTTCTTT
v_call: TRBV19; d_call: TRBD1; clone_size: .; j_call: TRBJ1-5; cdr3_aa: CASSRDDRGRNQPQHF; cdr3_nt: TGTGCCAGTAGTAGGGACGACAGGGGCCGGAATCAGCCCCAGCATTTT
v_call: TRBV7-8; d_call: .; clone_size: .; j_call: TRBJ1-5; cdr3_aa: CASSPWGNQPQHF; cdr3_nt: TGTGCCAGCAGCCCGTGGGGCAATCAGCCCCAGCATTTT
v_call: TRBV28; d_call: .; clone_size: once; j_call: TRBJ1-1; cdr3_aa: CASSFGTEAFF; cdr3_nt: TGTGCCAGCAGCTTCGGCACTGAAGCTTTCTTT
v_call: TRBV7-9; d_call: .; clone_size: few; j_call: TRBJ1-1; cdr3_aa: CASSLGQLMNTEAFF; cdr3_nt: TGTGCCAGCAGCTTAGGACAGCTAATGAACACTGAAGCTTTCTTT
v_call: TRBV5-1; d_call: .; clone_size: .; j_call: TRBJ1-3; cdr3_aa: CASSLEQGTENTIYF; cdr3_nt: TGCGCCAGCAGCTTGGAACAGGGAACGGAAAACACCATATATTTT
v_call: TRBV4-2; d_call: .; clone_size: .; j_call: TRBJ2-3; cdr3_aa: CASSQDEGLKSRDTQYF; cdr3_nt: TGTGCCAGCAGCCAAGATGAGGGTCTGAAGTCTCGAGATACGCAGTATTTT
v_call: TRBV25-1; d_call: .; clone_size: .; j_call: TRBJ2-3; cdr3_aa: CASSDATTSTDTQYF; cdr3_nt: TGTGCCAGCAGTGATGCGACAACTAGCACAGATACGCAGTATTTT
v_call: TRBV7-7; d_call: .; clone_size: .; j_call: TRBJ2-1; cdr3_aa: CASSPEQGPYNEQFF; cdr3_nt: TGTGCCAGCAGCCCGGAACAGGGTCCCTACAATGAGCAGTTCTTC
v_call: TRBV2; d_call: TRBD1; clone_size: .; j_call: TRBJ2-7; cdr3_aa: CASRDRGAYEQYF; cdr3_nt: TGTGCCAGCCGGGACAGGGGCGCGTACGAGCAGTACTTC
v_call: TRBV20-1; d_call: .; clone_size: .; j_call: TRBJ1-5; cdr3_aa: CSAGVVPQHF; cdr3_nt: TGCAGTGCGGGCGTGGTGCCCCAGCATTTT
v_call: TRBV5-5; d_call: TRBD2; clone_size: .; j_call: TRBJ2-7; cdr3_aa: CASSLEASGSYEQYF; cdr3_nt: TGTGCCAGCAGCTTGGAGGCTAGCGGGAGCTACGAGCAGTACTTC